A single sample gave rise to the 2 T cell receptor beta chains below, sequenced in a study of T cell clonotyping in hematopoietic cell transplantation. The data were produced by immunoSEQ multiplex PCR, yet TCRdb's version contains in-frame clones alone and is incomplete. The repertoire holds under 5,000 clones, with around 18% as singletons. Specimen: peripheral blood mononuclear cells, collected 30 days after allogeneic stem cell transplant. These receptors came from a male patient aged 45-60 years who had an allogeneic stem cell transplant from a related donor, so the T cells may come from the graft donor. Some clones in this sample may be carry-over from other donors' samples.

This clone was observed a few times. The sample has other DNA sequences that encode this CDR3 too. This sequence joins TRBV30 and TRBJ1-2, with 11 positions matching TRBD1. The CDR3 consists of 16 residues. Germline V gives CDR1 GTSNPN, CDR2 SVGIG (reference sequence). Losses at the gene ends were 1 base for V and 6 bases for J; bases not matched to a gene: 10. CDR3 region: CAWSATGTGGRHGYTF. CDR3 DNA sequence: TGTGCCTGGAGTGCAACCGGGACAGGGGGAAGACATGGCTACACCTTC.

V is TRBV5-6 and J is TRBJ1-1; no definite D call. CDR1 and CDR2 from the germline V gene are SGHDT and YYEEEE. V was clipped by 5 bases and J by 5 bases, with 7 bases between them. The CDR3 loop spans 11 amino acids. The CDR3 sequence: CASRRGTEAFF. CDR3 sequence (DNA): TGTGCCAGCAGGAGAGGGACTGAAGCTTTCTTT.